Sequencing of this T cell receptor beta chain was carried out in a study of post-analysis software for immune sequencing data. This clonotype was recorded many times. Its antigen is as yet unknown. Findings of the study overall: Higher frequency in patients than in controls was seen for about five TRBV segments, with TRBV5-6, TRBV5-1 and TRBV20-1 among them. Relative to controls, patients with multiple sclerosis showed significantly lower normalized Chao1 diversity.

The library was made from cDNA and included unique molecular identifiers. TCRdb reprocessed the PCR reads with MiXCR, giving one entry per CDR3 protein. The repertoire consists of about 540,000 distinct CDR3 sequences, with around a third occurring once and the leading ten covering 6%. Germline assignment: CDR1 DFQATT and CDR2 SNEGSKA (reference sequence). The V end was cut by 1 base, the J end by 7 bases, with 13 bases between. The CDR3 runs 13 residues. The sequencing sample was made of blood. This sequence was found in a girl aged 2 to 17 with multiple sclerosis. The chain links TRBV20-1 to TRBJ1-2; D remains ambiguous. DNA of the CDR3: TGCAGTGCTAGAGTGGAGGGTGTCGGTGGCTACACCTTC. Translated: CSARVEGVGGYTF.